This T cell receptor (beta chain) was documented in a study of cytomegalovirus exposure and HLA in healthy donors. This PCR relied on a set of 60 Vbeta primers and 13 Jbeta primers. Some clones are missing from TCRdb's copy, which holds only in-frame ones; the method was immunoSEQ multiplex PCR. The sample includes fewer than 250,000 clones, approximately 83% of them seen just once. Study findings and constraints: It was reported in a later analysis that an Asian-associated ancestry cluster showed fewer N-insertions than the approximately 670-donor mean. Some V segments could not be told apart, so they were left out, TRBV6-2 and TRBV6-3 among them. Common viral pathogens seemed to be connected with several of the most significant clusters, according to a later analysis. While the bulk of TCR sequences proved rare, some public TCRs turned up in many donors.

Remarks on this clone: Its antigen is still unknown.

Per the germline V gene, CDR1 is SGHAT and CDR2 is FQNNGV. The CDR3 contains 18 residues. The V segment lost 5 bases and the J segment 4 bases; nucleotides outside the gene matches: 17. Specimen: PBMCs. This clonotype was obtained from a woman aged 50 to 60 in good health and CMV-seropositive. The chain joins TRBV11-2 to TRBJ2-3; 8 bases are a match to TRBD2. CDR3 sequence reads: CASSRLPPRGAGADTQYF. Written as DNA, the CDR3 is TGTGCCAGCAGCAGACTTCCTCCAAGAGGAGCGGGGGCAGATACGCAGTATTTT.